These T cell receptor beta chains were read from a single sample in a study of cytomegalovirus exposure and HLA in healthy donors. Produced via immunoSEQ multiplex PCR; TCRdb's table is partial and in-frame only. Of around 110,000 clones in the sample, 9.5% were seen once. Sequenced: PBMCs. Receptors originate from a man aged 30 to 39 in good health and CMV-seronegative. CDR3s include the opening cysteine and the closing phenylalanine or tryptophan. The D gene is left open where the match is weak. Only part of the rows carry a size: once, few, many, or a class if the clone is expanded.

D,V,size,J,CDR3,DNA
.,TRBV19,.,TRBJ2-7,CASSIAGQTIYEQYF,TGTGCCAGTAGTATTGCGGGGCAGACCATCTACGAGCAGTACTTC
TRBD2,TRBV14,.,TRBJ2-7,CASSQVGTRGAYEQYF,TGTGCCAGCAGCCAAGTGGGGACTAGGGGGGCGTACGAGCAGTACTTC
.,TRBV25-1,few,TRBJ2-1,CASSALEQFF,TGTGCCAGCAGTGCATTGGAGCAGTTCTTC
.,TRBV5-1,few,TRBJ1-4,CASSWGPREKLFF,TGCGCCAGCAGTTGGGGCCCCCGGGAAAAACTGTTTTTT
.,TRBV9,few,TRBJ2-2,CASSFWDWRDTGELFF,TGTGCCAGCAGCTTCTGGGACTGGCGGGACACCGGGGAGCTGTTTTTT
TRBD2,TRBV7-9,.,TRBJ2-2,CASGPGTSENTGELFF,TGTGCCAGCGGCCCGGGGACTAGCGAAAACACCGGGGAGCTGTTTTTT
.,TRBV5-5,.,TRBJ2-7,CASSPGGNYEQYF,TGTGCCAGCAGCCCAGGGGGGAACTACGAGCAGTACTTC
TRBD2,TRBV27,.,TRBJ2-1,CASSSLLSRLAGYNEQFF,TGTGCCAGCAGTTCCCTGCTTTCTCGACTAGCGGGCTACAATGAGCAGTTCTTC
.,TRBV2,.,TRBJ2-1,CASSVAGNEQFF,TGTGCCAGCAGTGTAGCCGGCAATGAGCAGTTCTTC
.,TRBV10-3,.,TRBJ2-2,CATAREQNTGELFF,TGTGCCACCGCTAGAGAGCAGAACACCGGGGAGCTGTTTTTT
TRBD2,TRBV2,few,TRBJ2-2,CASRASGSGTGELFF,TGTGCCAGCAGGGCAAGCGGGAGTGGGACCGGGGAGCTGTTTTTT
TRBD1,TRBV11-3,few,TRBJ1-1,CASQTGVLSTEAFF,TGTGCCAGCCAGACAGGGGTTTTGTCTACTGAAGCTTTCTTT
TRBD2,TRBV6-1,.,TRBJ2-1,CASSEAGGFYNEQFF,TGTGCCAGCAGTGAGGCGGGAGGGTTCTACAATGAGCAGTTCTTC
.,TRBV9,few,TRBJ1-1,CASSAGRQMNTEAFF,TGTGCCAGCAGCGCAGGCCGACAGATGAACACTGAAGCTTTCTTT
TRBD2,TRBV14,.,TRBJ2-1,CASSPRTSGGGDEQFF,TGTGCCAGCAGCCCTCGGACTAGCGGGGGAGGGGATGAGCAGTTCTTC
.,TRBV25-1,few,TRBJ1-2,CASSEWPGSGYTF,TGTGCCAGCAGTGAATGGCCAGGTTCTGGCTACACCTTC
.,TRBV5-1,.,TRBJ1-1,CASSLMTGRENWNTEAFF,TGCGCCAGCAGCCTAATGACGGGGAGAGAGAATTGGAACACTGAAGCTTTCTTT
TRBD2,TRBV29-1,few,TRBJ2-1,CSAPLPSGRNEQFF,TGCAGCGCCCCCTTACCTAGCGGGAGGAATGAGCAGTTCTTC
TRBD2,TRBV9,.,TRBJ2-5,CASSVRTSGSVETQYF,TGTGCCAGCAGCGTGAGGACTAGCGGGAGTGTTGAGACCCAGTACTTC
.,TRBV6-1,.,TRBJ2-5,CASGIRGRETQYF,TGTGCCAGCGGAATTAGAGGGAGGGAGACCCAGTACTTC
TRBD1,TRBV18,few,TRBJ1-5,CASSPTGGNQPQHF,TGTGCCAGCTCACCTACAGGGGGCAATCAGCCCCAGCATTTT
TRBD1,TRBV5-4,few,TRBJ2-7,CASSFGQVGAYEQYF,TGTGCCAGCAGCTTCGGACAGGTGGGGGCCTACGAGCAGTACTTC
.,TRBV27,few,TRBJ2-1,CASSLVRPLASSYNEQFF,TGTGCCAGCAGTTTAGTTAGACCCCTAGCGAGCTCCTACAATGAGCAGTTCTTC
.,TRBV4-1,few,TRBJ2-3,CASSQDWTSTDTQYF,TGCGCCAGCAGCCAAGACTGGACTAGCACAGATACGCAGTATTTT
TRBD1,TRBV9,few,TRBJ1-4,CASSPSGGQGYEKLFF,TGTGCCAGCAGCCCCTCGGGGGGACAGGGTTATGAAAAACTGTTTTTT
.,TRBV19,.,TRBJ1-2,CASSIGGTQGQLYGYTF,TGTGCCAGTAGTATTGGTGGTACCCAGGGGCAGCTCTATGGCTACACCTTC
TRBD2,TRBV5-1,.,TRBJ2-1,CASRPGLAEYNEQFF,TGCGCCAGCAGGCCGGGACTAGCGGAATACAATGAGCAGTTCTTC
TRBD1,TRBV28,.,TRBJ2-7,CASSRTGTGLDEQYF,TGTGCCAGCAGTAGAACCGGGACAGGGCTCGACGAGCAGTACTTC
.,TRBV30,.,TRBJ1-1,CAWSKQGRTEAFF,TGTGCCTGGAGTAAACAGGGACGGACTGAAGCTTTCTTT
.,TRBV10-1,.,TRBJ2-1,CASSWGGAFDEQFF,TGCGCCAGCAGTTGGGGGGGCGCGTTCGATGAGCAGTTCTTC
.,TRBV7-6,.,TRBJ2-7,CASSLRVSSSYEQYF,TGTGCCAGCAGCTTACGAGTATCTAGCTCCTACGAGCAGTACTTC
TRBD2,TRBV10-3,few,TRBJ2-3,CAIRRGTSATTDTQYF,TGTGCCATCAGAAGGGGGACTAGCGCGACCACAGATACGCAGTATTTT
.,TRBV9,few,TRBJ2-7,CASSVGASFPEQYF,TGTGCCAGCAGCGTAGGGGCTAGCTTCCCCGAGCAGTACTTC
.,TRBV10-3,.,TRBJ1-1,CAAKAGGALEAFF,TGTGCCGCCAAGGCCGGGGGGGCTCTTGAAGCTTTCTTT
.,TRBV7-8,few,TRBJ2-4,CASSSPIAKNIQYF,TGTGCCAGCAGCTCCCCTATAGCCAAAAACATTCAGTACTTC
.,TRBV5-1,few,TRBJ1-5,CASSFEGQPQHF,TGCGCCAGCAGCTTCGAGGGTCAGCCCCAGCATTTT